One sample yielded the 10 T cell receptor beta chains listed below, sequenced in a study of naive and memory T cell subsets. A UMI-containing oligonucleotide was joined by 3' ligation to the TCR cDNA template. Amplification of ligated cDNA took four PCR rounds with SP2 and nested alpha and beta constant primers. Via MiXCR, TCRdb re-called the 5' RACE reads, giving one row per CDR3 protein. The data show roughly 56,000 distinct CDR3 sequences, 7.2% seen once. The receptors derive from a male donor in good health.

CDR3 sequence: CASSIDGGAYEQYF. CDR3 coding DNA: TGTGCCAGTAGTATAGACGGCGGTGCCTACGAGCAGTACTTC. The rearrangement uses TRBV19 and TRBJ2-7; D remains ambiguous. The CDR3 totals 14 residues. In germline, CDR1 is LNHDA, CDR2 SQIVND (reference sequence). V was cut by 0 bases and J by 2 bases, with 8 bases left in between. Full variable domain (rest looked up from reference TRBV19 and TRBJ2-7): DGGITQSPKYLFRKEGQNVTLSCEQNLNHDAMYWYRQDPGQGLRLIYYSQIVNDFQKGDIAEGYSVSREKKESFPLTVTSAQKNPTAFYLCASSIDGGAYEQYFGPGTRLTVT.

This clonotype was counted ten times or more. The chain links TRBV5-1 to TRBJ2-5; 7 bases are a match to TRBD2. This CDR3 has 12 amino acids. Germline assignment: CDR1 SGHRS and CDR2 YFSETQ. J lost 4 bases, V lost 3 bases, and 0 bases had no gene match. CDR3 sequence: CASSWGGETQYF. CDR3 in DNA: TGCGCCAGCAGCTGGGGGGGAGAGACCCAGTACTTC.

This chain uses TRBV9 with TRBJ1-2; D is unclear. Germline V lookup: CDR1 SGDLS, CDR2 YYNGEE. The CDR3 consists of 16 residues. Between the trimmed V and J ends, which lost 4 bases and 4 bases, there was a span of 20 bases. CDR3 sequence reads: CASSMLRADLGYGYTF. In DNA, the CDR3 is TGTGCCAGCAGCATGCTCCGGGCCGACTTAGGCTATGGCTACACCTTC.

This clonotype was counted many times. V and J are TRBV7-8 and TRBJ2-7; possibly TRBD2 for D (5 bases). Deletions cut 2 bases from V and 4 bases from J, with 12 bases between. CDR3 length: 14 amino acids. CDR1 is SGHVS and CDR2 is FQNEAQ in the germline V gene. This CDR3 reads CASSLIGEGYEQYF. In DNA form, the CDR3 reads TGTGCCAGCAGCTTAATCGGGGAAGGGTACGAGCAGTACTTC.

This clonotype was seen a few times. The chain links TRBV21-1 to TRBJ2-5; the table's TRBD1 call for D was not verified on the DNA. TRBV21-1 is classified as a pseudogene. This CDR3 is 18 amino acids long. For the CDR3, the DNA is TGTGCCAGCAGCAAAGTCCCCGCAGGATCCTCTCAAGGGGTGACCCAGTACTTC. The encoded protein is CASSKVPAGSSQGVTQYF.

The sample holds many counts of this clonotype. The chain carries TRBV20-1 and TRBJ2-7; 8 positions match TRBD2. The V gene's germline CDR1 is DFQATT and CDR2 SNEGSKA (reference sequence). The length of the CDR3 is 13 residues. V was clipped by 3 bases and J by 5 bases; unmatched bases: 6. The CDR3 protein is CSARDGLADEQYF. For the CDR3, the DNA is TGCAGTGCTAGGGATGGACTAGCTGACGAGCAGTACTTC.

This clonotype was observed at least ten times. This chain joins TRBV20-1 and TRBJ1-5, with 7 positions matching TRBD1. Germline-derived CDR1 and CDR2 are DFQATT and SNEGSKA (reference sequence). CDR3 length: 14 amino acids. Trimming at V came to 3 bases and at J to 5 bases, leaving 7 bases not matched to a gene. CDR3 residues: CSASSTGRHQPQHF. For the CDR3, the DNA is TGCAGTGCTAGCTCGACAGGGAGGCATCAGCCCCAGCATTTT.

This clonotype turned up a few times. The V gene is TRBV29-1, the J gene TRBJ1-4; D is undetermined. CDR3 size: 13 residues. Germline V gene lookup returns CDR1 SQVTM and CDR2 ANQGSEA. V was clipped by 2 bases and J by 0 bases, with 4 bases between them. CDR3 DNA: TGCAGCGTTGAACTGGCAACTAATGAAAAACTGTTTTTT. Its translation is CSVELATNEKLFF.

The DNA of the CDR3 is TGCAGCGTTGATTGGGGGGTGCCCTATGGCTACACCTTC. Amino acids: CSVDWGVPYGYTF. The chain couples TRBV29-1 to TRBJ1-2; a weak D match, TRBD1 (5 bases). The CDR3 covers 13 residues. CDR1 and CDR2 (germline): SQVTM, ANQGSEA. V was clipped by 3 bases and J by 4 bases, with 12 bases between them.

This clonotype came up many times. The chain recombines TRBV20-1 with TRBJ1-1; no clear D. In germline, CDR1 is DFQATT, CDR2 SNEGSKA (reference sequence). This CDR3 region has 15 residues. V lost 3 bases to trimming and J lost 4 bases, with 18 bases between them. The CDR3 loop reads CSARASGDRGTEAFF. The CDR3 nucleotides are TGCAGTGCTAGGGCTTCCGGAGATCGTGGCACTGAAGCTTTCTTT.